Listed below are T cell receptor beta chains from one sample, sequenced in a study of STAT5B mutations in CD4+ large granular lymphocyte leukemia. The protocol was immunoSEQ multiplex PCR, while the TCRdb copy is restricted to in-frame clones and leaves out a portion. The repertoire has about 5,000 clones, just under 80% of them found once; the top ten carry around 8%. Material for sequencing was PBMCs. Receptors originate from a man aged 65 to 85 with CD4+ T-cell large granular lymphocyte leukemia. Each CDR3 is given with its conserved first and last residue. Each record gives: clone size, V gene, CDR3 length, J gene, D gene, CDR3 DNA, CDR3 protein. D genes are given only for firm matches. Some rows mark clone size as missing; the rest say once, few, many or name a class of expanded clone.

clone size: -; V gene: TRBV27; CDR3 length: 17; J gene: TRBJ2-1; D gene: TRBD2; CDR3 DNA: TGTGCCAGCAGTTCACTATCTAGCGGGAGGGCGGGCAATGAGCAGTTCTTC; CDR3 protein: CASSSLSSGRAGNEQFF
clone size: -; V gene: TRBV5-6; CDR3 length: 16; J gene: TRBJ2-5; D gene: TRBD1; CDR3 DNA: TGTGCCAGCAGCTTACTGAGGACAGGGGCTGGGGAGACCCAGTACTTC; CDR3 protein: CASSLLRTGAGETQYF
clone size: -; V gene: TRBV6-5; CDR3 length: 12; J gene: TRBJ1-1; D gene: -; CDR3 DNA: TGTGCCAGCAGTTCACAGGGACGGGAAGCTTTCTTT; CDR3 protein: CASSSQGREAFF
clone size: -; V gene: TRBV5-6; CDR3 length: 13; J gene: TRBJ1-4; D gene: -; CDR3 DNA: TGTGCCAGCAGCCTCGGGTCTAATGAAAAACTGTTTTTT; CDR3 protein: CASSLGSNEKLFF
clone size: -; V gene: TRBV5-1; CDR3 length: 15; J gene: TRBJ2-7; D gene: TRBD2; CDR3 DNA: TGCGCCAGCAGCTTGGATCCGGGACTAGCGGGGGAGCAGTACTTC; CDR3 protein: CASSLDPGLAGEQYF
clone size: -; V gene: TRBV7-2; CDR3 length: 14; J gene: TRBJ2-7; D gene: TRBD1; CDR3 DNA: TGTGCCAGCAGCCCGACACAGGGGGCGTTGGAGCAGTACTTC; CDR3 protein: CASSPTQGALEQYF
clone size: once; V gene: TRBV29-1; CDR3 length: 14; J gene: TRBJ2-5; D gene: -; CDR3 DNA: TGCAGCGTATCGCAAGTTCCGGGATGGGAGACCCAGTACTTC; CDR3 protein: CSVSQVPGWETQYF
clone size: -; V gene: TRBV27; CDR3 length: 14; J gene: TRBJ2-7; D gene: -; CDR3 DNA: TGTGCCAGCAGTTTATCGATGTTGAGCTACGAGCAGTACTTC; CDR3 protein: CASSLSMLSYEQYF
clone size: once; V gene: TRBV6-1; CDR3 length: 13; J gene: TRBJ2-3; D gene: -; CDR3 DNA: TGTGCCAGCAGTGAGGTCAACGAGGGGACGCAGTATTTT; CDR3 protein: CASSEVNEGTQYF
clone size: -; V gene: TRBV29-1; CDR3 length: 13; J gene: TRBJ2-3; D gene: -; CDR3 DNA: TGCAGCGTTGAAACCGGATCCACAGATACGCAGTATTTT; CDR3 protein: CSVETGSTDTQYF
clone size: once; V gene: TRBV5-5; CDR3 length: 14; J gene: TRBJ2-2; D gene: -; CDR3 DNA: TGTGCCAGCAGATGGGATGTGGGCACCGGGGAGCTGTTTTTT; CDR3 protein: CASRWDVGTGELFF
clone size: -; V gene: TRBV6-4; CDR3 length: 13; J gene: TRBJ2-1; D gene: -; CDR3 DNA: TGTGCCAGCAGTGAGGGAAGGGTCCATGAGCAGTTCTTC; CDR3 protein: CASSEGRVHEQFF
clone size: -; V gene: TRBV6-4; CDR3 length: 18; J gene: TRBJ2-7; D gene: TRBD2; CDR3 DNA: TGTGCCAGCAGTGACTCGAGAGTCTCTAGCGGGAGGGCCTGGGAGCAGTACTTC; CDR3 protein: CASSDSRVSSGRAWEQYF
clone size: -; V gene: TRBV7-2; CDR3 length: 13; J gene: TRBJ2-7; D gene: -; CDR3 DNA: TGTGCCAGCAGCTCTAACCCCTTCCTTGGGCAGTACTTC; CDR3 protein: CASSSNPFLGQYF
clone size: few; V gene: TRBV11-2; CDR3 length: 15; J gene: TRBJ1-4; D gene: -; CDR3 DNA: TGTGCCAGCAGTCGCCAAGGAGGCGCAGAAGAAAAACTGTTTTTT; CDR3 protein: CASSRQGGAEEKLFF
clone size: few; V gene: TRBV19; CDR3 length: 12; J gene: TRBJ2-2; D gene: -; CDR3 DNA: TGTGCCAGTAGTAGGAGGACCGGGGAGCTGTTTTTT; CDR3 protein: CASSRRTGELFF
clone size: -; V gene: TRBV2; CDR3 length: 16; J gene: TRBJ2-7; D gene: TRBD2; CDR3 DNA: TGTGCCAGCAGTGAAGCGAAGTCTAGCGGGAGTTACGAGCAGTACTTC; CDR3 protein: CASSEAKSSGSYEQYF
clone size: -; V gene: TRBV5-3; CDR3 length: 14; J gene: TRBJ2-2; D gene: -; CDR3 DNA: TGTGCCAGAAGCTATGGTCCCAAGCCCGGGGAGCTGTTTTTT; CDR3 protein: CARSYGPKPGELFF
clone size: -; V gene: TRBV30; CDR3 length: 13; J gene: TRBJ2-1; D gene: TRBD2; CDR3 DNA: TGTGCCTTCGGGCGGGGGAACTACAATGAGCAGTTCTTC; CDR3 protein: CAFGRGNYNEQFF
clone size: -; V gene: TRBV23-1; CDR3 length: 11; J gene: TRBJ2-3; D gene: -; CDR3 DNA: TGCGCCAGCAGTCAAAGACTTGGGCAGTATTTT; CDR3 protein: CASSQRLGQYF
clone size: -; V gene: TRBV5-1; CDR3 length: 14; J gene: TRBJ1-3; D gene: -; CDR3 DNA: TGCGCCAGCAGCCCCATAGGGCCCGGAAACACCATATATTTT; CDR3 protein: CASSPIGPGNTIYF
clone size: -; V gene: TRBV29-1; CDR3 length: 14; J gene: TRBJ1-1; D gene: -; CDR3 DNA: TGCAGCGTTGAAGTCCCCCCGAAAGTCACTGAAGCTTTCTTT; CDR3 protein: CSVEVPPKVTEAFF
clone size: few; V gene: TRBV5-1; CDR3 length: 16; J gene: TRBJ2-1; D gene: -; CDR3 DNA: TGCGCCAGCAGCTTGGCCTTAAGCGGCACTTTCGATGAGCAGTTCTTC; CDR3 protein: CASSLALSGTFDEQFF
clone size: -; V gene: TRBV19; CDR3 length: 16; J gene: TRBJ1-3; D gene: TRBD1; CDR3 DNA: TGTGCCAGTAGTAAGACAGGGGTCTCCTCTGGAAACACCATATATTTT; CDR3 protein: CASSKTGVSSGNTIYF
clone size: -; V gene: TRBV25-1; CDR3 length: 13; J gene: TRBJ1-5; D gene: -; CDR3 DNA: TGTGCCAGCAGTGGCCCCAAGAATCAGCCCCAGCATTTT; CDR3 protein: CASSGPKNQPQHF
clone size: -; V gene: TRBV10-2; CDR3 length: 15; J gene: TRBJ2-2; D gene: -; CDR3 DNA: TGCGCCACCACTAGCAGGAGCCCGAACACCGGGGAGCTGTTTTTT; CDR3 protein: CATTSRSPNTGELFF
clone size: -; V gene: TRBV5-1; CDR3 length: 15; J gene: TRBJ2-1; D gene: TRBD2; CDR3 DNA: TGCGCCAGCAGCTTGACTAGCGGGTCCTACAATGAGCAGTTCTTC; CDR3 protein: CASSLTSGSYNEQFF